Listed here are 11 T cell receptor beta chains from one sample, sequenced in a study of blood T cells in healthy people across ages. Sample-barcoded 5' priming and a J-beta primer mix drove a second PCR of about 6 to 12 cycles. TCRdb re-called the 5' RACE reads through MiXCR, storing one row per CDR3 protein. The sample lists over 600,000 distinct CDR3 sequences; roughly 21% were seen once. Material for sequencing was blood. Every receptor here comes from a man between 65 and 85 years old in good health.

CDR3 loop: CASSLGLPGTQYF. The CDR3 DNA reads TGTGCCAGCAGCTTAGGGCTCCCGGGGACCCAGTACTTC. The chain links TRBV7-2 to TRBJ2-5; D unclear. Germline V gene data show CDR1 as SGHTA and CDR2 as FQGNSA. CDR3 size: 13 residues. Trimming took off 1 base at V and 7 bases at J, with 10 bases between the two ends.

This clonotype has a handful of counts. The chain links TRBV6-5 to TRBJ1-1; 7 nucleotides line up with TRBD1. The CDR3 consists of 13 residues. The V and J ends lost 6 bases and 11 bases, in that order; junction bases with no gene match: 12. Germline V gene lookup returns CDR1 MNHEY and CDR2 SVGAGI. CDR3 DNA: TGTGCCAGCAGAACCGGGACAGCTTCTGGGGCTTTCTTT. Its protein product is CASRTGTASGAFF.

The chain links TRBV18 to TRBJ2-3; the D is unclear. CDR1 KGHSH and CDR2 LQKENI come from the germline V gene. The CDR3 consists of 14 residues. The V end lost 2 bases, the J end lost 2 bases, and 8 bases lay between the germline ends. The CDR3 sequence is CASSPTEFTDTQYF. CDR3 nucleotide sequence: TGTGCCAGCTCACCAACAGAATTCACAGATACGCAGTATTTT.

In its sample, this clonotype was seen a few times. The V call is TRBV19, the J call TRBJ2-5, with 8 bases fitting TRBD2. Germline CDR1 LNHDA, CDR2 SQIVND (reference sequence). The J segment lost 4 bases and the V segment lost 4 bases, leaving 14 bases of the junction unmatched. The CDR3 is made up of 17 amino acids. The CDR3 reads CASSSWSDGGRRETQYF. The CDR3 region has the DNA TGTGCCAGTAGTAGCTGGTCTGACGGCGGGAGGAGAGAGACCCAGTACTTC.

This chain joins TRBV19 and TRBJ2-7, with D unclear. The V end lost 2 bases, the J end lost 0 bases, and 5 bases lay between the germline ends. CDR1 and CDR2 (germline): LNHDA, SQIVND (reference sequence). CDR3 length: 13 amino acids. The DNA for the CDR3 is TGTGCCAGTAGTATAAGTCGCTCCTACGAGCAGTACTTC. Its translation: CASSISRSYEQYF.

The chain couples TRBV2 to TRBJ2-7; no definite D call. Gene TRBJ2-1 matches the end of the DNA better, so the J call may be wrong. Germline V CDR1 and CDR2: SNHLY, FYNNEI. The CDR3 covers 13 residues. The CDR3 DNA is TGTGCCAGCAGTGTGGGTAGATCTCGTGAGCAGTTCTTC. Encoded protein: CASSVGRSREQFF.

V usage is TRBV3-1 and J usage is TRBJ2-5; 12 bases are a match to TRBD2. J gave up 5 bases and V 4 bases, and 5 bases lay outside the gene matches. The germline gives CDR1 LGHDT, CDR2 YNNKEL (reference sequence). The CDR3 consists of 15 residues. The CDR3 DNA reads TGTGCCAGCAGCCGACTAGCGGGAGTGTCGGAGACCCAGTACTTC. It encodes CASSRLAGVSETQYF.

This clonotype has a handful of counts. The rearrangement joins TRBV7-9 to TRBJ1-4, with unresolved D. V gave up 4 bases and J gave up 0 bases, with 12 bases separating them. The CDR3 sequence is 16 residues long. Germline V gene data show CDR1 as SEHNR and CDR2 as FQNEAQ (reference sequence). The CDR3 DNA reads TGTGCCAGCAGCTGGGAAAGGGTTACAACTAATGAAAAACTGTTTTTT. Translated, it gives CASSWERVTTNEKLFF.

The sample holds a few counts of this clonotype. The chain has TRBV20-1 and TRBJ2-2; no reliable D call. V gave up 2 bases and J gave up 4 bases, with 14 bases separating them. Germline V gene data show CDR1 as DFQATT and CDR2 as SNEGSKA (reference sequence). The CDR3 runs to 15 residues. The CDR3 region is CSARSGPPTTGELFF. DNA of the CDR3: TGCAGTGCTAGATCAGGACCCCCAACCACCGGGGAGCTGTTTTTT.

The gene calls are TRBV5-1 and TRBJ2-7; D is possibly TRBD1 (5 bases). The CDR3 spans 15 residues. CDR1 and CDR2 from the germline V gene are SGHRS and YFSETQ. V lost 0 bases to trimming and J lost 2 bases, with 12 bases between them. The CDR3 DNA reads as TGCGCCAGCAGCTTGGCCCAGGGCCATGCCTACGAGCAGTACTTC. This translates into CASSLAQGHAYEQYF.

This clonotype has more than one count but fewer than ten. V usage is TRBV29-1 and J usage is TRBJ2-1; TRBD1 agrees at 7 bases. The assigned J gene may be wrong: the sequence end matches TRBJ2-5 better. The CDR3 loop spans 14 amino acids. Germline CDR1 reads SQVTM; CDR2 reads ANQGSEA. CDR3 sequence (DNA): TGCAGCGTTGAAGGAGACAGGGCCCAAGAGACCCAGTACTTC. Translating it yields CSVEGDRAQETQYF.